This T cell receptor (beta chain) was found in a study of blood T cell repertoires in COVID-19. The overall study: COVID-19 samples collected from the United States, Italy and Spain covered acute and convalescent phases. T cells, B-cell-depleted T cells, or PBMCs supplied cDNA or gDNA.

Under the authors' procedure: Researchers report that nucleated cell counts were estimated from reference gene primer amplification. The table came from immunoSEQ multiplex PCR; TCRdb's copy has only in-frame clones and leaves some out. The V and J calls and the clone size are those of that table, but D and trimming were determined from the DNA. The sample includes 300,000 to 400,000 clones, approximately 90% of them seen just once. The germline V gene has CDR1 ENHRY and CDR2 SYGVKD. The CDR3 is 14 residues long. V was pared by 7 bases and J by 4 bases, with 11 bases between. The rearrangement uses TRBV10-3 and TRBJ2-6, with a possible D match to TRBD1 (5 bases). Sequences were obtained from peripheral blood. The receptor was isolated from a woman aged 18-29 years who had recovered from COVID-19. In nucleotides, the CDR3 is TGTGCCATCACCAGGGATAACGGGGCCAACGTCCTGACTTTC. Its protein is CAITRDNGANVLTF.